Below are 32 T cell receptor beta chains sequenced from a single sample in a study of T cells in Graves' hyperthyroidism and ophthalmopathy. The CDR3 regions of TCR beta were amplified from RNA transcripts. Initially, a first-round RT-PCR of the TCR CDR3 employed the HTBI primer set. TCRdb reanalysed the multiplex PCR reads using MiXCR and keeps one entry per CDR3 protein. Among around 290,000 distinct CDR3 sequences listed, about an eighth were seen once. The sample comprised blood. These receptors all stem from a woman aged 30 to 39 with Graves' hyperthyroidism that later progressed to Graves' ophthalmopathy.

This chain joins TRBV27 and TRBJ2-5; tentative D call: TRBD2 (6 bases). Trimming took 0 bases from V and 4 from J, leaving 9 bases between them. The germline V gene encodes CDR1 MNHEY and CDR2 SMNVEV (reference sequence). This CDR3 is 14 amino acids long. This chain's CDR3 is CASSLSRGVETQYF. CDR3 coding DNA: TGTGCCAGCAGTTTATCGCGGGGCGTAGAGACCCAGTACTTC.

This clonotype came up many times. The J gene is TRBJ1-4, the V gene TRBV12-3 or TRBV12-4, with D possibly TRBD1 on 5 matching bases. This CDR3 comprises 12 residues. V shed 1 base and J shed 8 bases, with 5 bases lying between them. The CDR3 loop is CASSLGDEKLFF. The CDR3 nucleotides read TGTGCCAGCAGTTTAGGGGACGAAAAACTGTTTTTT.

Turning to this clonotype: A read error is possible here, since a much larger clone lies one base away. The genes are TRBV4-1 and TRBJ2-7, with unresolved D. This CDR3 region has 16 residues. Trimming left V 4 bases short and J 0 bases short, with 16 bases between. In germline, CDR1 is MGHRA, CDR2 YSYEKL. This CDR3 reads CASSPGHSSSSYEQYF. The CDR3 region has the DNA TGCGCCAGCAGCCCAGGCCACTCAAGCAGCTCCTACGAGCAGTACTTC.

This clonotype appeared many times. The rearrangement links TRBV20-1 to TRBJ2-1, with TRBD1 matching over 8 bases. V lost 0 bases, J lost 8 bases, and 12 bases stayed unmatched. Looked up from germline, CDR1 is DFQATT and CDR2 is SNEGSKA (reference sequence). This CDR3 is 16 amino acids long. CDR3 protein: CSARDFGQGPFYEQFF. CDR3 sequence (DNA): TGCAGTGCTAGAGACTTCGGACAGGGTCCTTTCTATGAGCAGTTCTTC.

This clonotype came up many times. The chain combines TRBV3-1 with TRBJ2-1; TRBD1 matches at 7 bases. CDR3 size: 13 residues. Germline V gives CDR1 LGHDT, CDR2 YNNKEL (reference sequence). After removal of 4 bases from V and 15 bases from J, the junction contained 12 bases not matched to a gene. CDR3 sequence reads: CASSPGTALSPFF. CDR3 nucleotides: TGTGCCAGCAGCCCTGGGACAGCCCTTAGTCCGTTCTTC.

Points on this clonotype: A much more abundant neighbour one base away suggests this may be a read error. J is TRBJ2-2 and V is TRBV12-3 or TRBV12-4, with a weak D call TRBD2 (6 bases). CDR3 length equals 14 residues. The CDR3 loop reads CASSWTGGTGELVF. The CDR3, as DNA: TGTGCCAGCAGTTGGACCGGCGGGACCGGGGAGCTGGTTTTT.

This clonotype has a count of ten or more. The chain combines TRBV28 with TRBJ2-5, with 8 bases identical to TRBD1. CDR1 MDHEN and CDR2 SYDVKM come from the germline V gene. There are 15 residues in the CDR3. The V segment lost 5 bases and the J segment 4 bases; nucleotides outside the gene matches: 9. Written as DNA, the CDR3 is TGTGCCAGCAGTCTCCATCAGGGGGCGGGAGAGACCCAGTACTTC. Amino acids: CASSLHQGAGETQYF.

The sample holds many counts of this clonotype. The chain has TRBV20-1 and TRBJ2-1, with D maybe TRBD2 (6 bases). Germline V gene lookup returns CDR1 DFQATT and CDR2 SNEGSKA (reference sequence). This CDR3 has 15 amino acids. Trimming removed 6 bases from V and 1 base from J, with 16 bases in between. The CDR3 loop reads CSAPFPSVSYNEQFF. The DNA for the CDR3 is TGCAGTGCCCCCTTCCCTAGCGTGTCCTACAATGAGCAGTTCTTC.

A note on this clonotype: This may be a read error, as it is one base from a much larger clone. The chain couples TRBV19 to TRBJ2-5, with TRBD2 identical over 9 bases. The CDR3 totals 18 residues. V lost 6 bases to trimming and J lost 5 bases; unmatched junction nucleotides: 19. Per the germline V gene, CDR1 is LNHDA and CDR2 is SQIVND (reference sequence). The DNA for the CDR3 is TGTGCCAGTAGGCTTAGGGGGGAGGTTAGCGGGGGTTTGGAGACCCAGTACTTC. It translates to CASRLRGEVSGGLETQYF.

The rearrangement links TRBV6-1 to TRBJ2-7; unclear D gene. The germline gives CDR1 MNHNS, CDR2 SASEGT. The CDR3 is 12 amino acids. V was cut by 1 base and J by 6 bases, with 7 bases left in between. In DNA, the CDR3 is TGTGCCAGCAGTGAAGAAGTGAGCGAGCAGTACTTC. It specifies CASSEEVSEQYF.

This clonotype showed up many times. The chain joins TRBV20-1 to TRBJ1-2, with a possible D match to TRBD1 (5 bases). The CDR3 has 15 residues. V was pared by 2 bases and J by 4 bases, with 17 bases between. Germline V CDR1 and CDR2: DFQATT, SNEGSKA (reference sequence). For the CDR3, the DNA is TGCAGTGCTAGACCCCAAGAGGGGTATACCTATGGCTACACCTTC. It translates to CSARPQEGYTYGYTF.

This clonotype has only a few counts. The chain recombines TRBV4-2 with TRBJ2-2; D might be TRBD2 (5 bases). The CDR3 loop spans 15 amino acids. Germline CDR1 LGHNA, CDR2 YNFKEQ. V was trimmed by 4 bases and J by 4 bases, leaving 13 bases between them. The CDR3 region is CASSLGDLGTGELFF. The CDR3 coding sequence is TGTGCCAGCAGCCTGGGAGATCTGGGCACCGGGGAGCTGTTTTTT.

This chain links TRBV4-3 with TRBJ1-5; D is unresolved. V was pared by 1 base and J by 0 bases, with 7 bases between. The CDR3 is 15 residues long. Looked up from germline, CDR1 is LGHNA and CDR2 is YSLEER. The CDR3 region is CASSQGRSSNQPQHF. CDR3 sequence (DNA): TGCGCCAGCAGCCAAGGACGGAGTAGCAATCAGCCCCAGCATTTT.

This clonotype was counted ten times or more. This sequence joins TRBV20-1 and TRBJ1-4, with D possibly TRBD1 on 5 matching bases. Germline V CDR1 and CDR2: DFQATT, SNEGSKA (reference sequence). The CDR3 is 14 amino acids. V gave up 5 bases and J gave up 8 bases, with 18 bases separating them. CDR3 DNA sequence: TGCAGTGCTCCCACCGGGACTATAGGAGAAAAACTGTTTTTT. Translating gives CSAPTGTIGEKLFF.

This clonotype was recorded at least ten times. This sequence joins TRBV28 and TRBJ1-1; D perhaps matches TRBD1 (5 bases). V lost 0 bases to trimming and J lost 3 bases, with 14 bases between them. This CDR3 spans 16 amino acids. In germline, CDR1 is MDHEN, CDR2 SYDVKM. The CDR3 DNA reads TGTGCCAGCAGTTTATGGGTGAGGGGAGTAGACACTGAAGCTTTCTTT. Amino acids: CASSLWVRGVDTEAFF.

In its sample, this clonotype was seen many times. The CDR3 nucleotides are TGTGCCAGCAGCTGGGGGGGACAAGAGACCCAGTACTTC. This encodes CASSWGGQETQYF. V and J are TRBV7-9 and TRBJ2-5, with 7 bases lining up with TRBD2. Germline-derived CDR1 and CDR2 are SEHNR and FQNEAQ (reference sequence). J was trimmed by 2 bases and V by 4 bases; bases with no gene match: 1. CDR3 size: 13 residues.

As DNA, the CDR3 is TGCAGCGTTGCCTCTTACACAGATACGCAGTATTTT. Protein sequence: CSVASYTDTQYF. The rearrangement joins TRBV29-1 to TRBJ2-3; D is ambiguous. Trimming cost V 4 bases and J 2 bases, with 7 bases left between them. Germline CDR1 reads SQVTM; CDR2 reads ANQGSEA. The CDR3 has 12 residues.

The sample holds one count of this clonotype. A much larger clone sits a single nucleotide away, making a read error possible. The chain links TRBV6-1 to TRBJ1-5; 8 bases line up with TRBD1. Trimming at V came to 8 bases and at J to 7 bases, leaving 7 bases not matched to a gene. Germline-derived CDR1 and CDR2 are MNHNS and SASEGT. The CDR3 has 13 amino acids. This CDR3 is CASAWDRLQPQHF. The DNA of the CDR3 is TGTGCCAGCGCCTGGGACAGGCTCCAGCCCCAGCATTTT.

This clonotype was recorded at least ten times. The chain combines TRBV11-2 with TRBJ1-2; no definite D call. Looked up from germline, CDR1 is SGHAT and CDR2 is FQNNGV. The CDR3 has 11 residues. V was clipped by 5 bases and J by 4 bases, with 5 bases between them. CDR3 nucleotides: TGTGCCAGCAGCGCGATCTATGGCTACACCTTC. Translating gives CASSAIYGYTF.

This clonotype showed up many times. The V and J genes are TRBV7-2 and TRBJ2-4; TRBD2 agrees at 7 bases. V shed 3 bases and J 1 base; nucleotides not matched to a gene: 6. This CDR3 comprises 16 residues. Germline CDR1 SGHTA, CDR2 FQGNSA. CDR3 nucleotides: TGTGCCAGCAGCTTGGGAGGGAGTTTGGCCAAAAACATTCAGTACTTC. It codes for CASSLGGSLAKNIQYF.

Many counts were recorded for this clonotype. The chain employs TRBV13 and TRBJ2-3, with TRBD1 matching over 7 bases. Germline V lookup: CDR1 PRHDT, CDR2 FYEKMQ (reference sequence). The junction had 6 bases not matched to a gene; V was cut back by 4 bases and J by 2 bases. This CDR3 has 15 residues. As DNA, the CDR3 is TGTGCCAGCAGCTCGAAGACAGGGTACACAGATACGCAGTATTTT. This translates into CASSSKTGYTDTQYF.

This clonotype showed up just a few times. The gene calls are TRBV6-5 and TRBJ2-5; the D gene is possibly TRBD2 (6 bases). Germline lookup yields CDR1 MNHEY and CDR2 SVGAGI. V lost 0 bases, J lost 3 bases, and 8 bases lay in between. The CDR3 is 14 amino acids. The CDR3 DNA is TGTGCCAGCAGTTACTCGACGGGGGAAGAGACCCAGTACTTC. This codes for CASSYSTGEETQYF.

In its sample, this clonotype was seen a few times. This chain joins TRBV5-8 and TRBJ2-1, with TRBD1 identical over 9 bases. The CDR3 contains 16 residues. Losses at the gene ends were 0 bases for V and 6 bases for J; bases not matched to a gene: 7. CDR1 is SGHTS, CDR2 YDEGEE, per germline. The CDR3 bases are TGTGCCAGCAGCTTGGACGGGACAGGGTTGATCAATGAGCAGTTCTTC. Residues: CASSLDGTGLINEQFF.

This clonotype was recorded many times. V is TRBV20-1 and J is TRBJ1-3; a possible D gene is TRBD1 (6 bases). Trimming pared 5 bases from V and 1 base from J, leaving 12 bases between. Germline-derived CDR1 and CDR2 are DFQATT and SNEGSKA (reference sequence). The CDR3 loop spans 14 amino acids. CDR3 DNA: TGCAGTGCTCTAACCGGGACATCTGGAAACACCATATATTTT. Translation: CSALTGTSGNTIYF.

This clonotype was seen many times. This chain connects TRBV11-1 to TRBJ2-7; 9 nucleotides agree with TRBD2. Losses at the gene ends were 5 bases for V and 2 bases for J; bases not matched to a gene: 10. This CDR3 has 16 amino acids. Germline CDR1 SGHAT, CDR2 FQDESV (reference sequence). CDR3 loop: CASSLSVLAGTYEQYF. The CDR3 nucleotides read TGTGCCAGCAGCCTGTCGGTGCTAGCGGGAACCTACGAGCAGTACTTC.

This clonotype has ten or more counts. The chain carries TRBV2 and TRBJ2-7; D call uncertain. Germline V gene data show CDR1 as SNHLY and CDR2 as FYNNEI. V was cut by 7 bases and J by 1 base, with 8 bases left in between. This CDR3 comprises 12 residues. CDR3 amino acids: CASTAESYEQYF. The CDR3, as DNA: TGTGCCAGCACGGCGGAATCCTACGAGCAGTACTTC.

This clonotype has a count of ten or more. The CDR3 is CAQAGERTGELFF. As DNA, the CDR3 is TGTGCCCAAGCGGGAGAGAGGACCGGGGAGCTGTTTTTT. V gene TRBV30 combines with J gene TRBJ2-2; the match to TRBD2 covers 8 bases. CDR1 is GTSNPN, CDR2 SVGIG, per germline (reference sequence). CDR3 length equals 13 residues. Trimming at V came to 8 bases and at J to 5 bases, leaving 7 bases not matched to a gene.

This clonotype has at least ten counts. The chain links TRBV12-5 to TRBJ2-1; TRBD1 aligns across 9 bases. From germline, CDR1 is LGHNT and CDR2 FRNRAP. The junction had 0 bases not matched to a gene; V was cut back by 1 base and J by 8 bases. The CDR3 is 13 amino acids. The CDR3 bases are TGTGCTAGTGGTTTGGACAGGGGGCATGAGCAGTTCTTC. It encodes CASGLDRGHEQFF. The whole variable domain, filled in from reference TRBV12-5 and TRBJ2-1, reads DARVTQTPRHKVTEMGQEVTMRCQPILGHNTVFWYRQTMMQGLELLAYFRNRAPLDDSGMPKDRFSAEMPDATLATLKIQPSEPRDSAVYFCASGLDRGHEQFFGPGTRLTVL.

The table lists this clonotype with many counts. The chain uses TRBV6-2 or TRBV6-3 and TRBJ2-1; 14 bases match TRBD2. This CDR3 has 17 residues. V gave up 6 bases and J gave up 8 bases; unmatched junction bases: 12. CDR1 is MNHEY and CDR2 is SVGEGT in the germline V gene. CDR3 residues: CASRRLPGLAGVDEQFF. CDR3 in DNA: TGTGCCAGCAGGCGACTACCGGGACTAGCGGGAGTCGATGAGCAGTTCTTC.

There are many counts of this clonotype. The rearrangement joins TRBV20-1 to TRBJ2-1, with D possibly TRBD2 on 6 matching bases. The CDR3 runs 14 residues. CDR1 and CDR2 from the germline V gene are DFQATT and SNEGSKA (reference sequence). Trimming removed 6 bases from V and 8 bases from J, with 20 bases in between. In DNA form, the CDR3 reads TGCAGTGCGCCCGGGACTCCCGGCGAGTATGAGCAGTTCTTC. Translation: CSAPGTPGEYEQFF.

In its sample, this clonotype was seen many times. This sequence joins TRBV20-1 and TRBJ2-1; 16 nucleotides line up with TRBD2. V lost 5 bases and J lost 2; bases outside the gene matches: 6. From germline, CDR1 is DFQATT and CDR2 SNEGSKA (reference sequence). The CDR3 runs 17 residues. CDR3 nucleotides: TGCAGTGCTTGGGGACTAGCGGGAGGGCCTGCCTACAATGAGCAGTTCTTC. The encoded protein is CSAWGLAGGPAYNEQFF.

The V and J genes are TRBV6-4 and TRBJ1-1; D is unresolved. V lost 6 bases, J lost 1 base, and 12 bases lay in between. CDR1 and CDR2 from the germline V gene are MRHNA and SNTAGT. This CDR3 spans 14 amino acids. The CDR3 nucleotides are TGTGCCAGCAGGAATTCAGATAAGAACACTGAAGCTTTCTTT. Its translation is CASRNSDKNTEAFF.